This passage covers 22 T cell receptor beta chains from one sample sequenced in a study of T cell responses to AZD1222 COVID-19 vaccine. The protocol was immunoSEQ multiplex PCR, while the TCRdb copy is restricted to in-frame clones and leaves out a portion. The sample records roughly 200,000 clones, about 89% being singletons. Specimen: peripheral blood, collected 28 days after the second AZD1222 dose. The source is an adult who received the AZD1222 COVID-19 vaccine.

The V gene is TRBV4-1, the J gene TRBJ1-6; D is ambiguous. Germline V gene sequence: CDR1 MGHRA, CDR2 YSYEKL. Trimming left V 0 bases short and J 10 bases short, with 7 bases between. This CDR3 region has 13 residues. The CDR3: CASSQDMGSPLHF. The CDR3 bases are TGCGCCAGCAGCCAAGATATGGGGTCACCCCTCCACTTT.

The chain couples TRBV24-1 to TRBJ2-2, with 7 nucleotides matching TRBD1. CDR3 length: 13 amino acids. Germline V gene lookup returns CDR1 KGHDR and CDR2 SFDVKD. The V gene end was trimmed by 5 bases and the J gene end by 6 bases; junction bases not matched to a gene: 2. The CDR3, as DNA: TGTGCCACCAGTGGGCAGGGGGCCGGGGAGCTGTTTTTT. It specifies CATSGQGAGELFF.

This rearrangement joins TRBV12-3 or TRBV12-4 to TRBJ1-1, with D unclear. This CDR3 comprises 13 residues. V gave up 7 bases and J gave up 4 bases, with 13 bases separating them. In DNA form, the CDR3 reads TGTGCCAGCATCCAAGATAGACGCACTGAAGCTTTCTTT. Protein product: CASIQDRRTEAFF.

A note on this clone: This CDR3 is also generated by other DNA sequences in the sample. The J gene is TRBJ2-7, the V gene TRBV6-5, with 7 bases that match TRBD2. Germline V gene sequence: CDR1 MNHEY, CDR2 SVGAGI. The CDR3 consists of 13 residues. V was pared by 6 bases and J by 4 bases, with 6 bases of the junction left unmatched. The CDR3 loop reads CASRGGSSYEQYF. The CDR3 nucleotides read TGTGCCAGCAGAGGCGGGAGTTCTTACGAGCAGTACTTC.

The CDR3 DNA sequence: TGTGCCACCAGTGCCGCGCCGCCGGCAGGGAGGATTGGTGGCTACACCTTC. The encoded protein is CATSAAPPAGRIGGYTF. The gene calls are TRBV24-1 and TRBJ1-2, with D possibly matching TRBD1 (5 bases). The CDR3 has 17 amino acids. The ends were cut back, 5 bases at V and 7 bases at J, with 25 bases in the middle. Germline lookup yields CDR1 KGHDR and CDR2 SFDVKD.

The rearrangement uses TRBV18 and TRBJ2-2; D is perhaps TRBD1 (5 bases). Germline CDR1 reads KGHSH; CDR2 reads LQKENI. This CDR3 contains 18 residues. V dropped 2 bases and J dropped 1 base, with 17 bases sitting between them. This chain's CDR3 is CASSPALMPQGNTGELFF. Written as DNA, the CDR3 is TGTGCCAGCTCACCAGCTCTCATGCCGCAGGGGAACACCGGGGAGCTGTTTTTT.

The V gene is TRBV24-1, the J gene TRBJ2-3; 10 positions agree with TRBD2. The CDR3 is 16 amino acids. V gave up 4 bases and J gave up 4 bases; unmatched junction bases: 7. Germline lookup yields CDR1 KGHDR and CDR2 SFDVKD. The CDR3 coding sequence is TGTGCCACCAGTGACCGGGGACTAGCGAAGGCAGATACGCAGTATTTT. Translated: CATSDRGLAKADTQYF.

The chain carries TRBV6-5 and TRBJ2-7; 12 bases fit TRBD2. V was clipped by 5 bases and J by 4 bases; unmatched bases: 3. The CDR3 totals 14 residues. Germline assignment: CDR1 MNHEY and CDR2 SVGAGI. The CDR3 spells CASSPSGRGYEQYF. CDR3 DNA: TGTGCCAGCAGTCCTAGCGGGAGGGGGTACGAGCAGTACTTC.

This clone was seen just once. The CDR3 DNA reads TGTGCCAGCAGCTTATCACGAGCCGGGGAGCTGTTTTTT. It specifies CASSLSRAGELFF. The J gene is TRBJ2-2, the V gene TRBV5-6; D gene unclear. Germline loops: CDR1 SGHDT, CDR2 YYEEEE. The CDR3 runs 13 residues. The V gene lost 2 bases and the J gene lost 6 bases, with 8 bases spanning the gap.

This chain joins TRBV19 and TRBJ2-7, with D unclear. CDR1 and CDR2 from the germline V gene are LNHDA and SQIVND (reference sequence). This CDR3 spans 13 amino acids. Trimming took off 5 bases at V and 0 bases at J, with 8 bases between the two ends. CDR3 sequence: CASSRDGSYEQYF. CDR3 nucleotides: TGTGCCAGTAGTCGTGACGGCTCCTACGAGCAGTACTTC. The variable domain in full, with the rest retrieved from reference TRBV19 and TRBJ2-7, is DGGITQSPKYLFRKEGQNVTLSCEQNLNHDAMYWYRQDPGQGLRLIYYSQIVNDFQKGDIAEGYSVSREKKESFPLTVTSAQKNPTAFYLCASSRDGSYEQYFGPGTRLTVT.

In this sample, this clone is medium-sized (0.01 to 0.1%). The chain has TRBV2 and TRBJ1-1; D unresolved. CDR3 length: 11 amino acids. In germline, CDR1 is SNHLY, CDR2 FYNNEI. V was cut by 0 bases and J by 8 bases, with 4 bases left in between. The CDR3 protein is CASSEALEAFF. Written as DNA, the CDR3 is TGTGCCAGCAGTGAAGCGCTGGAAGCTTTCTTT.

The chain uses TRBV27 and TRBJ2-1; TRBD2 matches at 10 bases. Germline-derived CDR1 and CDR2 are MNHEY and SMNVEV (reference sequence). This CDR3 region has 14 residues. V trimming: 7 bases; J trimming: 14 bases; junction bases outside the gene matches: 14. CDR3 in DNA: TGTGCCAGCAAGATGGAACTAGCGGGAACTCCGGAGTTCTTC. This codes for CASKMELAGTPEFF.

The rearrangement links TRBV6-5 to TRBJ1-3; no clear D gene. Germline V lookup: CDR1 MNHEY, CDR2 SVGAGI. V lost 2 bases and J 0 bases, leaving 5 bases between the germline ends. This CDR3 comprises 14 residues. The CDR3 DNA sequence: TGTGCCAGCAGTTACCCTGGCTCTGGAAACACCATATATTTT. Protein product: CASSYPGSGNTIYF.

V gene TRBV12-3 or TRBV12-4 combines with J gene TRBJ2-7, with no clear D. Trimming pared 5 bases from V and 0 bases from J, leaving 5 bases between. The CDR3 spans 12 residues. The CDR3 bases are TGTGCCAGCAGTCCGACCTCCTACGAGCAGTACTTC. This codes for CASSPTSYEQYF.

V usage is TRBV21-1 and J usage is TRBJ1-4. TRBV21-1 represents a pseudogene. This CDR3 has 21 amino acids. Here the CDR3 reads CASSKGPRGPVAGGWTEKLFF. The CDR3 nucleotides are TGTGCCAGCAGCAAAGGCCCGCGCGGTCCCGTCGCGGGTGGGTGGACTGAAAAACTGTTTTTT.

This CDR3 is CSVEDGRLAGYEQFF. CDR3 coding DNA: TGCAGCGTTGAGGATGGTCGACTAGCGGGATACGAGCAGTTCTTC. The rearrangement uses TRBV29-1 and TRBJ2-1; 11 nucleotides line up with TRBD2. Looked up from germline, CDR1 is SQVTM and CDR2 is ANQGSEA. The junction had 11 bases not matched to a gene; V was cut back by 3 bases and J by 10 bases. The CDR3 runs to 15 residues.

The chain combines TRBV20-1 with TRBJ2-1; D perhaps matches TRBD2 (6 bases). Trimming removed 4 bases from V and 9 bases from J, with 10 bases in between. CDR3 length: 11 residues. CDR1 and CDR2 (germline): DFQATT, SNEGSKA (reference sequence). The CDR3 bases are TGCAGTGCTACGACTAGTAGTGAGCAGTTCTTC. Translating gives CSATTSSEQFF.

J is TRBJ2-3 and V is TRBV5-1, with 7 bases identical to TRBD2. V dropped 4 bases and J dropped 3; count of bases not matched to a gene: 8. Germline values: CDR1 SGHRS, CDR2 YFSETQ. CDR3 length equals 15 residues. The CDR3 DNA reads TGCGCCAGCAGCCCTCGGGGGGAGGCAACAGATACGCAGTATTTT. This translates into CASSPRGEATDTQYF.

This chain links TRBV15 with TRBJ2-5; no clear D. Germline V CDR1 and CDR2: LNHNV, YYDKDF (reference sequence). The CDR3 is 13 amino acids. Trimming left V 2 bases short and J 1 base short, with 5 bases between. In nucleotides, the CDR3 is TGTGCCACCAGCAGACAGGTCCAAGAGACCCAGTACTTC. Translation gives CATSRQVQETQYF.

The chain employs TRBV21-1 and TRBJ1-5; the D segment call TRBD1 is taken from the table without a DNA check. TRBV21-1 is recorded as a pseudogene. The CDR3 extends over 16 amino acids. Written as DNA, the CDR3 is TGTGCCAGCAGCGAAACTTACAGAAAGGTCGGTCAGCCCCAGCATTTT. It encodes CASSETYRKVGQPQHF.

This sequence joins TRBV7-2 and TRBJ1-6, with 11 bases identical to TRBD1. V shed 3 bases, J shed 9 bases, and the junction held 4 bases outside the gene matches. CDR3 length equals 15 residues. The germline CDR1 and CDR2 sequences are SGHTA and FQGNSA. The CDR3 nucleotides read TGTGCCAGCAGCTTTATCGGGACAGGGGGTTCACCCCTCCACTTT. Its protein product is CASSFIGTGGSPLHF.

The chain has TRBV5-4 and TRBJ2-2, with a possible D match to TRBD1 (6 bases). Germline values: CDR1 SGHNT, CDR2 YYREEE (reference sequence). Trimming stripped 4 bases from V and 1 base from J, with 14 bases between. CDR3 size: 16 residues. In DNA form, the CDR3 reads TGTGCCAGCAGCCGACCCCCAGGGGAGAACACCGGGGAGCTGTTTTTT. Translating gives CASSRPPGENTGELFF.